Sequencing of this T cell receptor beta chain was carried out in a study of blood T cell repertoires in COVID-19. This CDR3 contains 16 residues. V shed 1 base and J shed 5 bases, with 18 bases lying between them. Germline V CDR1 and CDR2: SGDLS, YYNGEE. A single count supports this clone. Clones were sequenced by immunoSEQ multiplex PCR, and TCRdb holds only the in-frame ones, with some missing. The sample carries about 130,000 clones, about four fifths recorded once. Sequencing used peripheral blood. The rearrangement links TRBV9 to TRBJ1-1; D is perhaps TRBD1 (6 bases). The origin of this receptor is a woman aged 45-59 years with acute or convalescent COVID-19. The chain's CDR3 is CASSVQSTGLGTEAFF. CDR3 in DNA: TGTGCCAGCAGCGTACAAAGTACAGGGTTGGGGACTGAAGCTTTCTTT.